The T cell receptor (beta chain) under discussion was sequenced for a study of blood T cell repertoires in COVID-19. Study-level background: Acute-phase and convalescent COVID-19 samples originated in the United States, Italy and Spain. In each case, the material was cDNA or gDNA derived from T cells, B-cell-depleted T cells, or PBMCs.

V was trimmed by 3 bases and J by 8 bases, leaving 13 bases between them. The length of the CDR3 is 13 residues. Authors' data handling: Reference gene primer amplification gave nucleated cell count estimates. The data were produced by immunoSEQ multiplex PCR, yet TCRdb's version contains in-frame clones alone and is incomplete. V and J calls and clone size follow that table, whereas D and trimming were derived from the DNA. Of around 100,000 clones in the sample, around 90% are singletons; the top ten hold 3.5%. The V gene is TRBV12-3 or TRBV12-4, the J gene TRBJ1-2; D remains unclear. The specimen was peripheral blood. This sequence was found in a woman aged 60-70 years with acute or convalescent COVID-19. Here the CDR3 reads CASSFTGYYGYTF. The DNA of the CDR3 is TGTGCCAGCAGTTTTACCGGGTATTACGGCTACACCTTC.